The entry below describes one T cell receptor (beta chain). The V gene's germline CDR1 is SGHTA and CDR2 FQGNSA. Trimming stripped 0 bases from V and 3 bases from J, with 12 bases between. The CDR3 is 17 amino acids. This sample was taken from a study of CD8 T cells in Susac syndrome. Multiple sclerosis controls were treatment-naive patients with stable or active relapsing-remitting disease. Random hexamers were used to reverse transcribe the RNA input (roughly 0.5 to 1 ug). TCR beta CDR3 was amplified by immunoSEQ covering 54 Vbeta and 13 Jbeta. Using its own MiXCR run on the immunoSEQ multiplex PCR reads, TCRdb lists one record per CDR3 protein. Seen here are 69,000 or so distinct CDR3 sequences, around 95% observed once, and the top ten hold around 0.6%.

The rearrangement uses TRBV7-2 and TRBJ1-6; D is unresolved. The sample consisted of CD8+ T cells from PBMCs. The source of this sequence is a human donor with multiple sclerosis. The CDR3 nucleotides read TGTGCCAGCAGCTTAGCGTTTGTGGCAAACTATAATTCACCCCTCCACTTT. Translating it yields CASSLAFVANYNSPLHF.